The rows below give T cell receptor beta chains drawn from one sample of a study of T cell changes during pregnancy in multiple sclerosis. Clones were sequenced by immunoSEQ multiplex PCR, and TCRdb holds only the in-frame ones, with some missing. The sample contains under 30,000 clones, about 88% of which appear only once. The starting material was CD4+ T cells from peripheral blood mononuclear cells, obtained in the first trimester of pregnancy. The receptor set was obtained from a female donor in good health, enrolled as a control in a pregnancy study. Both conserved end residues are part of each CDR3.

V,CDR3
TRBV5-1,CASRLAELVGYEQYF
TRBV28,CASSTDRGREETQYF
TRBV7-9,CASSFDRNYGYTF
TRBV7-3,CASSLSSANTGELFF
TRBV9,CASSAGTGIEGLFF
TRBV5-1,CASSFLTGLNTEAFF
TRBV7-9,CASSLGQGQAEAFF
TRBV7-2,CASSSTGGYGYTF
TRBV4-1,CASSQDGTGGDEKLFF
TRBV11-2,CASSPPSRASGNYEQYF
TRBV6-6,CASSGTGYEQYF
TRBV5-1,CASSLAGLAGGGELFF
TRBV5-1,CASSSGVADTQYF
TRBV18,CASSPATGTGNTIYF
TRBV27,CASGPYGLLANTGELFF
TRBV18,CASSPVQGHGYTF
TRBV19,CASREREGLGELFF
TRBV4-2,CASSPRRVSSYNEQFF
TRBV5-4,CASSLGQGETQYF
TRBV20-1,CSARGQREQYF
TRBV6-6,CASSYTQGQGIF
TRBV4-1,CASSQERGQGARTDTQYF
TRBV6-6,CASSPLGTGANEQFF
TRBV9,CASSVGQGTGANVLTF
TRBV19,CATKGLLFGLAGEQETQYF
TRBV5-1,CASSRDGQRGAQETQYF
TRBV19,CASRVQASSTDTQYF
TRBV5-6,CASSKFRDRVGSPLHF
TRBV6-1,CASRSWGDNQPQHF
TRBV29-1,CSVEGESGYTF
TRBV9,CASSASSGSTDTQYF
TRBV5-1,CASSNLAGGSTDTQYF
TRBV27,CASSLQAGRSNEQFF
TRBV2,CASSPRRTKTQETQYF
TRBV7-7,CASSLRRDTEAFF
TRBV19,CASSRGGTSGERDTQYF
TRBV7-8,CASSLRDTQYF
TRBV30,CAWSVGQGWEKLFF
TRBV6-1,CASKEGLNTGELFF
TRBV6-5,CASSYGGTIYF
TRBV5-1,CASSRLTGNTEAFF
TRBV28,CASSFRGSQPQHF
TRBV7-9,CASSSGASADTQYF
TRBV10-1,CASSDPGLAGETQYF
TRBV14,CASSQVAGGEQFF
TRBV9,CASSVEPGQGAFF
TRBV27,CASSSSYEQYF
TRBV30,CAWSRSGTSGSYNEQFF
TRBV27,CASGRQLNEQYF
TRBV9,CASSVATGGLGEQFF
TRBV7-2,CASSLGGSRYEQYF
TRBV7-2,CASSPGLAGGEQFF